One and the same sample provided the 27 T cell receptor beta chains below, sequenced in a study of blood T cell repertoires in COVID-19. Assay: immunoSEQ multiplex PCR; the TCRdb copy retains only in-frame clones and omits some. The sample holds 150,000 to 160,000 clones, roughly nine tenths seen once. The sequenced sample was peripheral blood. The source is a middle-aged man with acute or convalescent COVID-19.

The rearrangement uses TRBV10-3 and TRBJ1-3; 7 bases are a match to TRBD1. Germline CDR1 and CDR2: ENHRY and SYGVKD. V lost 1 base, J lost 2 bases, and 11 bases stayed unmatched. CDR3 length: 18 residues. This CDR3 reads CAISEFGVTGEAGNTIYF. The DNA of the CDR3 is TGTGCCATCAGTGAGTTTGGGGTAACAGGGGAAGCTGGAAACACCATATATTTT.

The V gene is TRBV6-5, the J gene TRBJ2-1; a possible D gene is TRBD1 (5 bases). The length of the CDR3 is 16 residues. V was cut by 3 bases and J by 2 bases, with 14 bases left in between. Germline-derived CDR1 and CDR2 are MNHEY and SVGAGI. The CDR3 nucleotides read TGTGCCAGCAGTTATGGTGTGGACACAGCCTACAATGAGCAGTTCTTC. Its protein product is CASSYGVDTAYNEQFF.

This clone was detected only once. This chain connects TRBV5-1 to TRBJ2-1, with 14 bases lining up with TRBD2. V gave up 3 bases and J gave up 10 bases; unmatched junction bases: 6. CDR3 length: 15 residues. CDR1 is SGHRS and CDR2 is YFSETQ in the germline V gene. The CDR3 sequence is CASSWGLAGESEQFF. The CDR3 coding sequence is TGCGCCAGCAGCTGGGGACTAGCGGGAGAAAGCGAGCAGTTCTTC.

The rearrangement links TRBV27 to TRBJ2-7; D is possibly TRBD2 (6 bases). Germline CDR1 reads MNHEY; CDR2 reads SMNVEV (reference sequence). CDR3 length: 17 residues. With 4 bases removed from V and 3 bases from J, the gap between germline ends came to 22 bases. CDR3 bases: TGTGCCAGCAGTTCCCCCCGGGGGAGCGGTCGAATCTACGAGCAGTACTTC. It yields the protein CASSSPRGSGRIYEQYF.

The J gene is TRBJ2-1, the V gene TRBV9, with D maybe TRBD1 (5 bases). With 4 bases removed from V and 9 bases from J, the gap between germline ends came to 11 bases. This CDR3 region has 12 residues. Germline lookup yields CDR1 SGDLS and CDR2 YYNGEE. CDR3 nucleotides: TGTGCCAGCAGCTTACAGGTGGGTGAGCAGTTCTTC. Protein sequence: CASSLQVGEQFF.

The J gene is TRBJ2-1, the V gene TRBV3-1 (or the pseudogene TRBV3-2); tentative D call: TRBD1 (6 bases). Germline assignment: CDR1 LGHDT and CDR2 YNNKEL (reference sequence). V dropped 2 bases and J dropped 4 bases, with 9 bases sitting between them. CDR3 length: 14 residues. This CDR3 is CASSQSGDYNEQFF. The CDR3 DNA sequence: TGTGCCAGCAGCCAATCAGGGGATTACAATGAGCAGTTCTTC.

This chain connects TRBV18 to TRBJ2-7; 7 nucleotides line up with TRBD1. The CDR3 runs 13 residues. The J segment lost 3 bases and the V segment lost 6 bases, leaving 5 bases of the junction unmatched. Germline V gene lookup returns CDR1 KGHSH and CDR2 LQKENI. DNA of the CDR3: TGTGCCAGCTCGTCACAGGGGATCTACGAGCAGTACTTC. It specifies CASSSQGIYEQYF. Variable domain in full (rest from reference TRBV18 and TRBJ2-7): NAGVMQNPRHLVRRRGQEARLRCSPMKGHSHVYWYRQLPEEGLKFMVYLQKENIIDESGMPKERFSAEFPKEGPSILRIQQVVRGDSAAYFCASSSQGIYEQYFGPGTRLTVT.

The V gene is TRBV19, the J gene TRBJ1-3, with TRBD1 matching over 7 bases. CDR1 and CDR2 (germline): LNHDA, SQIVND (reference sequence). V was pared by 10 bases and J by 0 bases, with 6 bases of the junction left unmatched. The CDR3 is 14 amino acids. CDR3 residues: CATEKGASGNTIYF. In DNA, the CDR3 is TGTGCCACGGAAAAGGGGGCCTCTGGAAACACCATATATTTT.

The CDR3 DNA reads TGTGCCAGCAGTTTCGGGGGGCAAGGTGGCTACACCTTC. Translation: CASSFGGQGGYTF. J is TRBJ1-2 and V is TRBV6-5; a weak D match, TRBD1 (6 bases). Trimming pared 4 bases from V and 7 bases from J, leaving 13 bases between. This CDR3 spans 13 amino acids. Germline values: CDR1 MNHEY, CDR2 SVGAGI.

This clone has only a few counts. The rearrangement links TRBV28 to TRBJ2-7; D not certain. CDR3 length: 12 residues. Per the germline V gene, CDR1 is MDHEN and CDR2 is SYDVKM. V was shortened by 3 bases and J by 4 bases, with 7 bases between the two germline ends. The CDR3: CASSLFRYEQYF. The DNA for the CDR3 is TGTGCCAGCAGTTTGTTCAGGTACGAGCAGTACTTC.

The chain uses TRBV3-1 (or the pseudogene TRBV3-2) and TRBJ1-3; D call uncertain. Germline assignment: CDR1 LGHDT and CDR2 YNNKEL (reference sequence). This CDR3 is 13 amino acids long. V lost 0 bases to trimming and J lost 4 bases, with 4 bases between them. The CDR3 here is CASSQDSGNTIYF. The CDR3 DNA sequence: TGTGCCAGCAGCCAAGACTCGGGAAACACCATATATTTT.

The V and J genes are TRBV3-1 (or the pseudogene TRBV3-2) and TRBJ2-7; TRBD1 matches at 9 bases. J lost 3 bases, V lost 2 bases, and 5 bases had no gene match. The length of the CDR3 is 15 residues. Looked up from germline, CDR1 is LGHDT and CDR2 is YNNKEL (reference sequence). The CDR3 here is CASSQQQGANYEQYF. As DNA, the CDR3 is TGTGCCAGCAGCCAACAACAGGGGGCGAACTACGAGCAGTACTTC.

The chain uses TRBV30 and TRBJ1-2, with 7 bases aligning to TRBD1. Germline values: CDR1 GTSNPN, CDR2 SVGIG (reference sequence). This CDR3 comprises 15 residues. V lost 3 bases and J lost 4; bases outside the gene matches: 11. Here the CDR3 DNA reads TGTGCCTGGAGCCGTGAGGGGGCGCGGGCCTATGGCTACACCTTC. Residues: CAWSREGARAYGYTF. The full variable domain, completed using reference TRBV30 and TRBJ1-2, is SQTIHQWPATLVQPVGSPLSLECTVEGTSNPNLYWYRQAAGRGLQLLFYSVGIGQISSEVPQNLSASRPQDRQFILSSKKLLLSDSGFYLCAWSREGARAYGYTFGSGTRLTVV.

The genes are TRBV7-2 and TRBJ2-5; D is uncertain. Germline-derived CDR1 and CDR2 are SGHTA and FQGNSA. The CDR3 has 13 amino acids. Trimming removed 3 bases at V and 2 bases at J, with 7 bases between. CDR3 in amino acids: CASSLTPQETQYF. The CDR3 coding sequence is TGTGCCAGCAGCTTGACTCCGCAAGAGACCCAGTACTTC.

CDR3 DNA sequence: TGCGCCAGCAGCGCACATACGACAGGGGGCTTTGACACTGAAGCTTTCTTT. Its protein product is CASSAHTTGGFDTEAFF. J is TRBJ1-1 and V is TRBV5-1; 10 bases match TRBD1. This CDR3 region has 17 residues. V was pared by 4 bases and J by 3 bases, with 12 bases of the junction left unmatched. Germline assignment: CDR1 SGHRS and CDR2 YFSETQ.

The V call is TRBV6-5, the J call TRBJ1-2; 7 nucleotides line up with TRBD1. The CDR3 has 13 residues. CDR1 MNHEY and CDR2 SVGAGI come from the germline V gene. Trimming at V came to 6 bases and at J to 9 bases, leaving 10 bases not matched to a gene. CDR3 coding DNA: TGTGCCAGCAGACCGGGACAGACTATTCGCTACACCTTC. It translates to CASRPGQTIRYTF.

This chain connects TRBV7-9 to TRBJ1-6; 7 positions match TRBD1. V lost 5 bases to trimming and J lost 7 bases; unmatched junction nucleotides: 8. Looked up from germline, CDR1 is SEHNR and CDR2 is FQNEAQ (reference sequence). This CDR3 contains 15 residues. This CDR3 is CASSPQGTENSPLHF. For the CDR3, the DNA is TGTGCCAGCAGCCCACAGGGGACAGAAAATTCACCCCTCCACTTT.

The genes are TRBV6-6 and TRBJ1-1; TRBD1 matches 7 bases. V shed 7 bases and J 10 bases; nucleotides not matched to a gene: 15. This CDR3 has 14 residues. The germline V gene encodes CDR1 MNHNY and CDR2 SVGAGI (reference sequence). This chain's CDR3 is CASTIKGAAWGAFF. CDR3 nucleotides: TGTGCCAGCACCATTAAGGGGGCAGCATGGGGAGCTTTCTTT.

The chain couples TRBV2 to TRBJ2-7, with 11 bases fitting TRBD2. V dropped 4 bases and J dropped 3; count of bases not matched to a gene: 5. Germline lookup yields CDR1 SNHLY and CDR2 FYNNEI. This CDR3 spans 15 amino acids. As DNA, the CDR3 is TGTGCCAGCAGTGGTTTGACTAGCGGGATCTACGAGCAGTACTTC. Its protein product is CASSGLTSGIYEQYF.

This clone was detected once. The V and J genes are TRBV7-8 and TRBJ2-7, with TRBD2 matching 8 bases. Germline trimming cut 6 bases from V and 2 bases from J; bases unmatched to any gene: 3. CDR1 and CDR2 from the germline V gene are SGHVS and FQNEAQ. CDR3 length: 13 residues. In DNA form, the CDR3 reads TGTGCCAGCAGTAGCGGGAAACCCTACGAGCAGTACTTC. This encodes CASSSGKPYEQYF.

The CDR3, as DNA: TGCGCCAGCAGTGAGGCGACGGACAGCTACGAGCAGTACTTC. It encodes CASSEATDSYEQYF. The J gene is TRBJ2-7, the V gene TRBV10-2; D is possibly TRBD1 (6 bases). From germline, CDR1 is WSHSY and CDR2 SAAADI. CDR3 length: 14 residues. V lost 2 bases to trimming and J lost 3 bases, with 11 bases between them.

This rearrangement joins TRBV7-6 to TRBJ1-1; 7 nucleotides agree with TRBD1. Germline CDR1 is SGHVS and CDR2 is FNYEAQ. The CDR3 runs 16 residues. V was clipped by 3 bases and J by 3 bases; unmatched bases: 10. The CDR3 DNA is TGTGCCAGCAGCTTGGAGAAGGGGGCGCGGTACACTGAAGCTTTCTTT. Residues: CASSLEKGARYTEAFF.

V usage is TRBV2 and J usage is TRBJ1-2; possibly TRBD1 for D (5 bases). The CDR3 extends over 13 amino acids. V lost 10 bases and J lost 10, with 22 bases in between. Germline loops: CDR1 SNHLY, CDR2 FYNNEI. The CDR3 coding sequence is TGTGCCACGCCGACAGTATCCGTTGTTGACTACACCTTC. This translates into CATPTVSVVDYTF.

This clone was recorded only once. The chain links TRBV14 to TRBJ1-5; no definite D call. V gave up 4 bases and J gave up 4 bases, with 8 bases separating them. The CDR3 length is 13 residues. From germline, CDR1 is SGHDN and CDR2 FVKESK. The CDR3 region is CASSPGGNQPQHF. The CDR3 DNA follows: TGTGCCAGCAGCCCCGGAGGAAATCAGCCCCAGCATTTT.

This chain links TRBV18 with TRBJ2-6, with 11 bases aligning to TRBD1. This CDR3 has 17 residues. The junction had 7 bases not matched to a gene; V was cut back by 8 bases and J by 1 base. Germline V CDR1 and CDR2: KGHSH, LQKENI. The CDR3 region has the DNA TGTGCCAGCACCCCGGGACAGGGGGTTTCTGGGGCCAACGTCCTGACTTTC. It yields the protein CASTPGQGVSGANVLTF.

The rearrangement uses TRBV27 and TRBJ1-2; possible D gene TRBD1, 6 bases. Germline CDR1 reads MNHEY; CDR2 reads SMNVEV (reference sequence). V was pared by 3 bases and J by 0 bases, with 14 bases between. The CDR3 runs 16 residues. The CDR3 protein is CASSFLSRTANYGYTF. The CDR3 region has the DNA TGTGCCAGCAGTTTCCTCTCCCGGACAGCTAACTATGGCTACACCTTC.

V usage is TRBV2 and J usage is TRBJ2-7; D is undetermined. The V gene's germline CDR1 is SNHLY and CDR2 FYNNEI. The CDR3 length is 13 residues. Between the trimmed V and J ends, which lost 2 bases and 3 bases, there was a span of 8 bases. The CDR3 DNA is TGTGCCAGCAGTGAACCCCCCGGCTACGAGCAGTACTTC. Translation gives CASSEPPGYEQYF. The entire variable domain, with the rest obtained from reference TRBV2 and TRBJ2-7, is as follows: EPEVTQTPSHQVTQMGQEVILRCVPISNHLYFYWYRQILGQKVEFLVSFYNNEISEKSEIFDDQFSVERPDGSNFTLKIRSTKLEDSAMYFCASSEPPGYEQYFGPGTRLTVT.